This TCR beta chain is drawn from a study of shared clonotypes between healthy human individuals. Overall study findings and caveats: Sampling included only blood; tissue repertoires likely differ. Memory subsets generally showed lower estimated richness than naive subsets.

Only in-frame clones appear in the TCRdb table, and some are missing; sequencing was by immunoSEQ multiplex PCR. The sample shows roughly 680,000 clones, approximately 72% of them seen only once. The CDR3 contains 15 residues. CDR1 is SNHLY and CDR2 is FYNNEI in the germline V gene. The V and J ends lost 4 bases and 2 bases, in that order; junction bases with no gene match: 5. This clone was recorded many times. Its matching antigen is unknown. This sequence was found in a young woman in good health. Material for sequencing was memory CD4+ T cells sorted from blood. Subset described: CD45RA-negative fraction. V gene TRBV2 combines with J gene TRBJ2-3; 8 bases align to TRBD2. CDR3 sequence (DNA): TGTGCCAGCAGTGCACTAGCGGTCCACACAGATACGCAGTATTTT. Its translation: CASSALAVHTDTQYF.